These 10 T cell receptor beta chains came from one sample sequenced in a study of T-cell reconstitution after alpha-beta-depleted transplantation in children. Construction of the TCRbeta library involved unique molecular identifiers. MiXCR was run by TCRdb on the PCR reads, yielding one entry per CDR3 protein. The data contain roughly 310,000 distinct CDR3 sequences, roughly 25% of them singletons. Specimen: PBMCs, mostly from graft donor cells, collected 180 days after TCRalphabeta/CD19-depleted stem cell transplant. These TCRs come from a male patient between 10 and 17 years old who had a stem cell transplant for acute lymphoblastic leukemia, so the T cells may come from the graft donor.

CDR3 DNA sequence: TGTGCCAGCAGTTCCTCCGCCTGGGACACCGGGGAGCTGTTTTTT. Translation: CASSSSAWDTGELFF. The chain uses TRBV6-2 or TRBV6-3 and TRBJ2-2; no firm D call. Per germline, CDR1 MNHEY and CDR2 SVGEGT. The CDR3 is 15 residues long. Trimming cost V 4 bases and J 3 bases, with 12 bases left between them.

This clonotype has just a few counts. CDR3 sequence reads: CSVEGRIYGYTF. CDR3 bases: TGCAGCGTTGAGGGGCGGATCTATGGCTACACCTTC. The chain is built from TRBV29-1 and TRBJ1-2, with D perhaps TRBD1 (5 bases). V was cut by 3 bases and J by 4 bases, with 9 bases left in between. CDR1 and CDR2 from the germline V gene are SQVTM and ANQGSEA. This CDR3 spans 12 amino acids.

This chain links TRBV11-3 with TRBJ2-1; 7 bases fit TRBD1. Germline CDR1 is SGHNT and CDR2 is YENEEA. The CDR3 is 15 amino acids. The trim removed 0 bases at V and 5 bases at J, leaving 4 bases unmatched. The CDR3 is CASSLEYRGHNEQFF. In DNA, the CDR3 is TGTGCCAGCAGCTTAGAATACAGGGGACACAATGAGCAGTTCTTC.

This clonotype came up once. The CDR3 loop reads CASSLEGTMNTEAFF. The CDR3 coding sequence is TGTGCCAGCAGCTTAGAGGGGACAATGAACACTGAAGCTTTCTTT. The chain carries TRBV7-9 and TRBJ1-1; possible D gene TRBD1, 6 bases. Trimming took off 1 base at V and 0 bases at J, with 9 bases between the two ends. The CDR3 is 15 residues long. Germline-derived CDR1 and CDR2 are SEHNR and FQNEAQ (reference sequence).

This chain connects TRBV7-2 to TRBJ2-1, with D perhaps matching TRBD1 (6 bases). With 4 bases removed from V and 4 bases from J, the gap between germline ends came to 17 bases. The CDR3 loop spans 16 amino acids. CDR1 SGHTA and CDR2 FQGNSA come from the germline V gene. The CDR3 protein is CASSSEGVFPYNEQFF. CDR3 coding DNA: TGTGCCAGCAGCTCTGAGGGGGTTTTTCCTTACAATGAGCAGTTCTTC.

V is TRBV20-1 and J is TRBJ1-1; D possibly corresponds to TRBD1 (5 bases). Germline assignment: CDR1 DFQATT and CDR2 SNEGSKA (reference sequence). The CDR3 sequence is 17 residues long. Trimming left V 0 bases short and J 1 base short, with 18 bases between. CDR3 region: CSAREGMTVDSNTEAFF. CDR3 nucleotide sequence: TGCAGTGCTAGAGAAGGGATGACAGTCGATTCGAACACTGAAGCTTTCTTT.

This clonotype showed up just a few times. The chain combines TRBV12-3 or TRBV12-4 with TRBJ2-7; 9 bases are a match to TRBD2. The CDR3 runs to 15 residues. J was trimmed by 2 bases and V by 6 bases; bases with no gene match: 8. CDR3 sequence reads: CASSLPTSGTYEQYF. The CDR3 coding sequence is TGTGCCAGCAGCCTCCCGACTAGCGGAACCTACGAGCAGTACTTC.

V and J are TRBV15 and TRBJ2-7, with 9 nucleotides matching TRBD2. CDR1 and CDR2 (germline): LNHNV, YYDKDF (reference sequence). V lost 2 bases and J lost 5; bases outside the gene matches: 4. This CDR3 has 14 amino acids. The CDR3 here is CATSRPTSGHEQYF. CDR3 bases: TGTGCCACCAGCAGACCGACTAGCGGCCACGAGCAGTACTTC.

The chain has TRBV10-2 and TRBJ2-2, with unresolved D. The CDR3 has 15 residues. Germline CDR1 reads WSHSY; CDR2 reads SAAADI. The V end lost 4 bases, the J end lost 1 base, and 10 bases lay between the germline ends. This CDR3 is CASSAHGLNTGELFF. CDR3 coding DNA: TGCGCCAGCAGTGCTCACGGGCTGAACACCGGGGAGCTGTTTTTT.

This chain uses TRBV4-2 with TRBJ2-7; TRBD2 aligns across 12 bases. CDR3 length equals 18 residues. V trimming: 0 bases; J trimming: 7 bases; junction bases outside the gene matches: 13. Germline CDR1 and CDR2: LGHNA and YNFKEQ. The CDR3 region has the DNA TGTGCCAGCAGCCAAGAGGGGAACAGACTAGCGGGAGTATGGGAGCAGTACTTC. It yields the protein CASSQEGNRLAGVWEQYF.